This TCR beta chain was retrieved from a study of PD-L1 blockade in urothelial cancer. At the level of the study: Prior regimens of chemotherapy numbered 0 to 3 per patient. Counts from blood samples showed a median of roughly 150,000 T cells.

Into every PCR, synthetic TCR analog templates were spiked. Produced via immunoSEQ multiplex PCR; TCRdb's table is partial and in-frame only. This sample yields tens of thousands of clones, of which approximately 82% are seen a single time; more than 1.5% belongs to the top ten. Of note for this clone: The antigen remains undetermined.

The time point was: peripheral blood 6 weeks after treatment start. Study results and limitations: Below-median pretreatment blood TCR clonality was a predictor of better survival.

This CDR3 spans 14 amino acids. The V and J ends lost 0 bases and 6 bases respectively, with 12 bases between them. Germline V lookup: CDR1 SGDLS, CDR2 YYNGEE. This sequence was found in a man between 65 and 80 years old with urothelial cancer. Specimen: PBMCs, collected around atezolizumab (anti-PD-L1) treatment. The chain couples TRBV9 to TRBJ1-2; D call uncertain. CDR3 region: CASSVGPGLDGYTF. CDR3 DNA sequence: TGTGCCAGCAGCGTAGGACCGGGGTTGGATGGCTACACCTTC.